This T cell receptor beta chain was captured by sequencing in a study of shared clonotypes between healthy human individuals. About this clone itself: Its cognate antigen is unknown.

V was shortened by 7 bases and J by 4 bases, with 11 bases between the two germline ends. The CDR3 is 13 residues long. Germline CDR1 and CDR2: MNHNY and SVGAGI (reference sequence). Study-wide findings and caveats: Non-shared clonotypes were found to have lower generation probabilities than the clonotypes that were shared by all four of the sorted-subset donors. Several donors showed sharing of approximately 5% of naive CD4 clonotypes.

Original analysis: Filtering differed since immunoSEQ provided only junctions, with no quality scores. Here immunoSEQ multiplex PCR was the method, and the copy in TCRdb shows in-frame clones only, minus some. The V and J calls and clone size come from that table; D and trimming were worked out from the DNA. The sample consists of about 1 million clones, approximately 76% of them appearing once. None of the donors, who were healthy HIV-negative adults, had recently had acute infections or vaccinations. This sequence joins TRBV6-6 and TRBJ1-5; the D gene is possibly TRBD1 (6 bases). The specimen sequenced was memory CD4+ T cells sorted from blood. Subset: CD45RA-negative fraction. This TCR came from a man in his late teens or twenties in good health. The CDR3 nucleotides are TGTGCCAGCACCCAGGACAGAAATCAGCCCCAGCATTTT. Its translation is CASTQDRNQPQHF.